This TCR beta chain derives from a study of cytomegalovirus exposure and HLA in healthy donors. This clone was found a few times. A multiplex PCR was run with 60 Vbeta primers and 13 Jbeta primers. Generated by immunoSEQ multiplex PCR, the TCRdb table keeps only in-frame clones and is missing some. The repertoire holds 86,000 or so clones, roughly 77% seen once, with approximately 14% in the top ten. Germline CDR1 reads SEHNR; CDR2 reads FQNEAQ (reference sequence). The CDR3 sequence is 12 residues long. The V end lost 1 base, the J end lost 6 bases, and 7 bases lay between the germline ends. The V gene is TRBV7-9, the J gene TRBJ2-7; TRBD2 is a possible D gene (6 bases). The sequenced sample consisted of PBMCs. The TCR sequence derives from a woman aged 40 to 50 in good health and CMV-seropositive. In nucleotides, the CDR3 is TGTGCCAGCAGCTTAGGGGGAGGCGAGCAGTACTTC. The encoded protein is CASSLGGGEQYF.